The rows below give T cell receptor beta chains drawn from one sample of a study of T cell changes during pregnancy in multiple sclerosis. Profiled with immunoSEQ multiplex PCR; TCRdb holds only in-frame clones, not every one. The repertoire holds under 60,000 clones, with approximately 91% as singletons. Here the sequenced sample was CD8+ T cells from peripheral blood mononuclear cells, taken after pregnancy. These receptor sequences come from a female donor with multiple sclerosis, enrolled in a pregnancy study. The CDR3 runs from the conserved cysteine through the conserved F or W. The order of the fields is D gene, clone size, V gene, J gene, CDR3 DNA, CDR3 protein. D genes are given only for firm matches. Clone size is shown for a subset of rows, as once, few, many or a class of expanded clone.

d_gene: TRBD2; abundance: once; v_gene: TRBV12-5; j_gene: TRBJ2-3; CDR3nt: TGTGCTAGTGGTTTCGCCACCGGAGCGGGGGGCACAGATACGCAGTATTTT; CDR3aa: CASGFATGAGGTDTQYF
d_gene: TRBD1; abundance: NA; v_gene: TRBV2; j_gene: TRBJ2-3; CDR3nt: TGTGCCAGCGAAACCCAGGGGGCGGGCACAGATACGCAGTATTTT; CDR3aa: CASETQGAGTDTQYF
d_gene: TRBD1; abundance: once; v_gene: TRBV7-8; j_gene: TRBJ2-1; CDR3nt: TGTGCCAGCAGAAAAGGACAGGGAGCCTACAATGAGCAGTTCTTC; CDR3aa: CASRKGQGAYNEQFF
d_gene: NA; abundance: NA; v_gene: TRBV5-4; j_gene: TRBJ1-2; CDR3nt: TGTGCCAGCAGCTTGCGGTCGGCAGGGAATCCCTATGGCTACACCTTC; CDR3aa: CASSLRSAGNPYGYTF
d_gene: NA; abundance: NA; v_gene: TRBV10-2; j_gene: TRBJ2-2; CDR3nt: TGCGCCAGCAGTGAGGGGCTATCCGGGGAGCTGTTTTTT; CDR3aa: CASSEGLSGELFF
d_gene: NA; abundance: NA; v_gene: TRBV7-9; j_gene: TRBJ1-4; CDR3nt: TGTGCCAGCAGCTTAGCGACACCAGCTAATGAAAAACTGTTTTTT; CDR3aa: CASSLATPANEKLFF
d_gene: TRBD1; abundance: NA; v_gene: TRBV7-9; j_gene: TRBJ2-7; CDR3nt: TGTGCCAGCACCTTTCGGGACAGACCCTACGAGCAGTACTTC; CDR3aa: CASTFRDRPYEQYF
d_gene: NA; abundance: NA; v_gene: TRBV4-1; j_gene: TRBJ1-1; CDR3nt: TGCGCCAGCAGCCGGGCACAGTCGAACACTGAAGCTTTCTTT; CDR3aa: CASSRAQSNTEAFF
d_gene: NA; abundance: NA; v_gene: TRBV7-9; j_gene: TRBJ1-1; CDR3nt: TGTGCCAGCAGCTCCTGGGAGGCTCTGAACACTGAAGCTTTCTTT; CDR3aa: CASSSWEALNTEAFF
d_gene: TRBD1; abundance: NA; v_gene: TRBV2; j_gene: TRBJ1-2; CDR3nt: TGTGCCAGGAGCGACAGGGGCAGCTATGGCTACACCTTC; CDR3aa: CARSDRGSYGYTF
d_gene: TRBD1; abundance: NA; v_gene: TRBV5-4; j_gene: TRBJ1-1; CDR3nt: TGTGCCAGCAGTCGTCAAGGGGGCTTCACTGAAGCTTTCTTT; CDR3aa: CASSRQGGFTEAFF
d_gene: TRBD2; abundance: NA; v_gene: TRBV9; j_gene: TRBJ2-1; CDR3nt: TGTGCCAGCAGCGTAGAGGGGACTAGCGGGGGGGCCGACAATGAGCAGTTCTTC; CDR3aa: CASSVEGTSGGADNEQFF
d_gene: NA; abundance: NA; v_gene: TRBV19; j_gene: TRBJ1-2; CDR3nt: TGTGCCAGTAGTATAGTGGCGGGAATGGGACCGTATGGCTACACCTTC; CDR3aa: CASSIVAGMGPYGYTF
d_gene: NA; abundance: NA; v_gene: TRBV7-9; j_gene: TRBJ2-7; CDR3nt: TGTGCCAGCAGCTACCCCCAGAACGAGCAGTACTTC; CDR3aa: CASSYPQNEQYF
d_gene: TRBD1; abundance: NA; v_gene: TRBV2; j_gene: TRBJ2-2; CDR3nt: TGTGCCAGCAGAGCAGGACAGGTCTGGACCGGGGAGCTGTTTTTT; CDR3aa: CASRAGQVWTGELFF
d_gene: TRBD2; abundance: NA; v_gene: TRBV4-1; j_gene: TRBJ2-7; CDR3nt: TGCGCCAGCAGCCAGGGACTAGCCTACGAGCAGTACTTC; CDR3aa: CASSQGLAYEQYF
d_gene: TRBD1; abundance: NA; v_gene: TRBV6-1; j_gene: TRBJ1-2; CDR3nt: TGTGCCAGCAGTGAAGTCAGGACAGGGGGAAGCTATGGCTACACCTTC; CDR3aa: CASSEVRTGGSYGYTF
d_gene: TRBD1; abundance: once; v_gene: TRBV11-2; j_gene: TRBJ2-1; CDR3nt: TGTGCCAGCTCAGGGGGCGGTGAGCAGTTCTTC; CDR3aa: CASSGGGEQFF
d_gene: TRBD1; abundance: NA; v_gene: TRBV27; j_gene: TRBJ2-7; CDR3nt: TGTGCCAGCACCCAAGACAGGGTAACTCCCAGGACGTTGTGGTACTTC; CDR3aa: CASTQDRVTPRTLWYF
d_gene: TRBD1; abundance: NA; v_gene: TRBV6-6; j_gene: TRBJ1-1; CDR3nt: TGTGCCAGCAGTGTGACAGGGTTGAACACTGAAGCTTTCTTT; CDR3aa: CASSVTGLNTEAFF
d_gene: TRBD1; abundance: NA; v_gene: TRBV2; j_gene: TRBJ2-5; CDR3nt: TGTGCCAGCAGTGACGGACAGGGAGAGACCCAGTACTTC; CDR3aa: CASSDGQGETQYF
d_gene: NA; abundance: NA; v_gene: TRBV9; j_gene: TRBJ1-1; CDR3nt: TGTGCCAGCAGCAGAGGGATAGATTACACTGAAGCTTTCTTT; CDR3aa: CASSRGIDYTEAFF
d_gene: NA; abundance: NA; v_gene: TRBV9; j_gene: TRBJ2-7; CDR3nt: TGTGCCAGCAGCGTAGGAGCGGCGACCTACGAGCAGTACTTC; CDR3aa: CASSVGAATYEQYF
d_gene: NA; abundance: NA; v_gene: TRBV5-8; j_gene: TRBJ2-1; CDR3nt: TGTGCCAGCAGCTTGGGTAGGGGGTCAGTTCATGAGCAGTTCTTC; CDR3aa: CASSLGRGSVHEQFF
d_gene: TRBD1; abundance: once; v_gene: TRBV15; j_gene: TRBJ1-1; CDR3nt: TGTGCCACCAGCAATATTTGGTGGGGACAGTCCCCTGAAGCTTTCTTT; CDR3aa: CATSNIWWGQSPEAFF
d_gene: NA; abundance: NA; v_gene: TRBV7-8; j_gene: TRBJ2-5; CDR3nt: TGTGCCAGCAGCCCCTCGAGTGAGACCCAGTACTTC; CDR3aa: CASSPSSETQYF
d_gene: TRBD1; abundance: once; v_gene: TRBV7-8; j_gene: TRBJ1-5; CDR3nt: TGTGCCAGCAGCTATGGGACAGAGAATCAGCCCCAGCATTTT; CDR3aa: CASSYGTENQPQHF
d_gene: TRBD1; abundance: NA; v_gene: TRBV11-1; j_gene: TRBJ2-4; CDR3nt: TGTGCCAGCAGCCCTACGGGGACAGGTGATTTCATTCAGTACTTC; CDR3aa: CASSPTGTGDFIQYF
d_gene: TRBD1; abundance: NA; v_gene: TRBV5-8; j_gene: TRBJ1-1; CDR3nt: TGTGCCAGCAGCGTTGGACAGGGGAACACTGAAGCTTTCTTT; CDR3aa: CASSVGQGNTEAFF
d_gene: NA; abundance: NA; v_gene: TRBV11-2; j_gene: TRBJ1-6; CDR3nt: TGTGCCAGCAGCTTAGGGTCAGGGTTCAATTCACCCCTCCACTTT; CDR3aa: CASSLGSGFNSPLHF
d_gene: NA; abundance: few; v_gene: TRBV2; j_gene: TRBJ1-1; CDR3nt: TGTGCCAGCAGTGAATCAACAACAGATCTGTTGGGCACTGAAGCTTTCTTT; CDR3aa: CASSESTTDLLGTEAFF
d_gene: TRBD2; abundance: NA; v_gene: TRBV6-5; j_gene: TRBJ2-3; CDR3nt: TGTGCCAGCAGTTACTCAGGTAGCGGGTACACAGATACGCAGTATTTT; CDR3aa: CASSYSGSGYTDTQYF
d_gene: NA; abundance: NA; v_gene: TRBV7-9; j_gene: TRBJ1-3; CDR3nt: TGTGCCAGCAGCCCCGAACTCAAGAGCTCTGGAAACACCATATATTTT; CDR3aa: CASSPELKSSGNTIYF
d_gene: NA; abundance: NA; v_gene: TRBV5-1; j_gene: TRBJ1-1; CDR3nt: TGCGCCAGCAATGGTCGGGGTTCGAACACTGAAGCTTTCTTT; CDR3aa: CASNGRGSNTEAFF
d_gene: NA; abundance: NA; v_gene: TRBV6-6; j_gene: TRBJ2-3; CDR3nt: TGTGCCAGCAGTTTCATTTTTGAGGAGGGAGCAGATACGCAGTATTTT; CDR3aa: CASSFIFEEGADTQYF
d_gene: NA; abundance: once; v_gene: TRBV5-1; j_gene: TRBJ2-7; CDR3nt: TGCGCCAGCACGGGTGAGCAGTACTTC; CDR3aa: CASTGEQYF
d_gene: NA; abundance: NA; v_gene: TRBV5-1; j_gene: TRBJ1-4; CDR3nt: TGCGCCAGCAGCTTGACAGGGAGGGATGAAAAACTGTTTTTT; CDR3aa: CASSLTGRDEKLFF
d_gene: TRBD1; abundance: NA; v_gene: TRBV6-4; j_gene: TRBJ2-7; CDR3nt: TGTGCCAGCAGTGACTCGTCTTGGAAAAACGTGGGACAGGGGGCCTACGAGCAGTACTTC; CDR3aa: CASSDSSWKNVGQGAYEQYF
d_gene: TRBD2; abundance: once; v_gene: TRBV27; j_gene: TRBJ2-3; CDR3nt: TGTGCCAGCAGTCGTTTACTAGCGGGGGGCCCAGATACGCAGTATTTT; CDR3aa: CASSRLLAGGPDTQYF
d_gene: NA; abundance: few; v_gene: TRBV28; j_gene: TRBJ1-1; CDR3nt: TGTGCCAGCAGTGTATCGGGGAAAGGGACTGAAGCTTTCTTT; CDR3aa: CASSVSGKGTEAFF
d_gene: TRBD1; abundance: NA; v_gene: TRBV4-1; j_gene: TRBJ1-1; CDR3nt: TGCGCCAGCGCCCCGGGACAGGGATACACTGAAGCTTTCTTT; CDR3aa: CASAPGQGYTEAFF
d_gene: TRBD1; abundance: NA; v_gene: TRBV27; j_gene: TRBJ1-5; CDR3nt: TGTGCCAGCAGTGACCGACAGGGGGGCAATCAGCCCCAGCATTTT; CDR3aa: CASSDRQGGNQPQHF
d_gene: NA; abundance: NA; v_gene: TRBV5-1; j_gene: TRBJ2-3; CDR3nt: TGCGCCAGCAGCTTGTTTGAACAGGGCGGAGATACGCAGTATTTT; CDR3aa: CASSLFEQGGDTQYF
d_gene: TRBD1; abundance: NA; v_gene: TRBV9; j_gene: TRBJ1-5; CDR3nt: TGTGCCAGCAGCGAGGGACAGTCTCGGCAGCCCCAGCATTTT; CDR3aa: CASSEGQSRQPQHF
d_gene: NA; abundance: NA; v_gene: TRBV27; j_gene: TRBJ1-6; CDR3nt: TGTGCCAGCAGTCCCCCCCGGACGGGCATCGGGGATTCACCCCTCCACTTT; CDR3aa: CASSPPRTGIGDSPLHF
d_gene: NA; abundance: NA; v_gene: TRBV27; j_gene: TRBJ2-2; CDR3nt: TGTGCCAGCAGTTCCACAGGGGAGCTGTTTTTT; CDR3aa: CASSSTGELFF
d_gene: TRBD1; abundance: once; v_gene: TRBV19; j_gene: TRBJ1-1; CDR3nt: TGTGCCAGTACAGGACAGGGTATGAACACTGAAGCTTTCTTT; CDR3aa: CASTGQGMNTEAFF
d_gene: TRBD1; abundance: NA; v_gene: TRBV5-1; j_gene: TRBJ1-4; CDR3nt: TGCGCCAGCAGCATCGGACAGGGCCCTGCAACTAATGAAAAACTGTTTTTT; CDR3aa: CASSIGQGPATNEKLFF
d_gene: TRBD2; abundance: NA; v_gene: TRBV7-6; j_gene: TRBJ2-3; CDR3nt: TGTGCCAGCAGCTATAGCGGGGGGGCAGCAGATACGCAGTATTTT; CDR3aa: CASSYSGGAADTQYF
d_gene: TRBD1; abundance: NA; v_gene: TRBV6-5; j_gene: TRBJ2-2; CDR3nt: TGTGCCAGCAGTCGATGGACAGGATACGACGGGGAGCTGTTTTTT; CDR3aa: CASSRWTGYDGELFF
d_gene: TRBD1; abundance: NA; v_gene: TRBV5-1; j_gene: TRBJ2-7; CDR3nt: TGCGCCAGCAGCTTGGTCGGTCAGGGGGCAGGGGAGCAGTACTTC; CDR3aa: CASSLVGQGAGEQYF
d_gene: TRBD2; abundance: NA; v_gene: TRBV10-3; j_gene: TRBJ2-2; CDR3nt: TGTGCCATCGGGGACGCCGGGACTAGGTCTCCCGGGGAGCTGTTTTTT; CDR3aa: CAIGDAGTRSPGELFF